This T cell receptor beta chain originates from a study of PD-1 blockade in classical Hodgkin lymphoma. As to time point: cycle 4 day 1 (C4D1), after 6 weeks of nivolumab. There was relapse after autologous stem cell transplantation in every patient, and there was variation in brentuximab vedotin exposure. Concerning this clone: The antigen is not known.

General study findings and limits: Newly diagnosed patients were reported to exhibit reduced baseline TCR diversity relative to healthy donors.

Some clones are missing from TCRdb's copy, which holds only in-frame ones; the method was immunoSEQ multiplex PCR. Found here are some 93,000 clones, 83% of them singletons; the top ten hold around 15%. V was pared by 4 bases and J by 9 bases, with 12 bases of the junction left unmatched. The CDR3 is 15 residues long. Germline-derived CDR1 and CDR2 are SNHLY and FYNNEI. The receptor comes from a human donor with classical Hodgkin lymphoma. Sequenced here: peripheral blood mononuclear cells (PBMCs), sampled before the fourth cycle of nivolumab. J is TRBJ2-1 and V is TRBV2, with TRBD2 matching 7 bases. Here the CDR3 DNA reads TGTGCCAGCAGTGGACGGATGGGACTAAGTGGTGAGCAGTTCTTC. It translates to CASSGRMGLSGEQFF.